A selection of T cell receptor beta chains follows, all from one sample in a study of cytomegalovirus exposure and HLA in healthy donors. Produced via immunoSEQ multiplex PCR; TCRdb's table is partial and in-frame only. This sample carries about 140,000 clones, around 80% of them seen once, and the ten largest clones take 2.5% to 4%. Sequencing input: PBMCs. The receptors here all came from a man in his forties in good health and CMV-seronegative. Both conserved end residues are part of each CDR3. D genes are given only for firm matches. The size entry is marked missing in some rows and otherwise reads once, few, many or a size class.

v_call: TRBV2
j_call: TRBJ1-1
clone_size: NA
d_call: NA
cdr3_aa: CATEGTGREAFF
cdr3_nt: TGTGCCACCGAAGGCACAGGTAGAGAAGCTTTCTTT

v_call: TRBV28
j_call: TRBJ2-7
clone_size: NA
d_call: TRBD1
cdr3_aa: CASSGDSRAYEQYF
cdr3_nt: TGTGCCAGCAGTGGGGACAGTAGAGCCTACGAGCAGTACTTC

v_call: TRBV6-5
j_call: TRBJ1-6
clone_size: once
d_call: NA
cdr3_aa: CASSYSGGRGDSPLHF
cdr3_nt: TGTGCCAGCAGTTACTCGGGGGGGCGCGGGGATTCACCCCTCCACTTT

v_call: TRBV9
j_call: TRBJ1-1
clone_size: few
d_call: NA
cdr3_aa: CASSAGDPEAFF
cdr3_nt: TGTGCCAGCAGCGCGGGGGACCCTGAAGCTTTCTTT

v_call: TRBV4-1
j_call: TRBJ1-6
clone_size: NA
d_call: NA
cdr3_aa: CASSQDLGGVNSPLHF
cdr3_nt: TGCGCCAGCAGCCAAGATTTGGGGGGGGTTAATTCACCCCTCCACTTT

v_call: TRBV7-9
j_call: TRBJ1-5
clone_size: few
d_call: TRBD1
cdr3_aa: CASSLQGGNQPQHF
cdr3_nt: TGTGCCAGCAGCTTACAGGGGGGCAATCAGCCCCAGCATTTT

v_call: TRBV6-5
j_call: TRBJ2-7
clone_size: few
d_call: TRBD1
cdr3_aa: CASSWTGTYEQYF
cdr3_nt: TGTGCCAGCAGTTGGACAGGGACCTACGAGCAGTACTTC

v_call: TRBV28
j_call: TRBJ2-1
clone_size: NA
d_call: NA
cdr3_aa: CASSPQGWAGTYNEQFF
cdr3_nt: TGTGCCAGCAGTCCCCAGGGTTGGGCGGGGACCTACAATGAGCAGTTCTTC

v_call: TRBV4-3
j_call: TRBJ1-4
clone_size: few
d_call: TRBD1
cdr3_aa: CASSRAGTGNEKLFF
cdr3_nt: TGCGCCAGCAGCCGAGCCGGGACAGGGAACGAAAAACTGTTTTTT

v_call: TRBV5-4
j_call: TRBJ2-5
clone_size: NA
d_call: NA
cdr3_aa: CASSLVQGTGETQYF
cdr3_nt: TGTGCCAGCAGCTTGGTCCAGGGGACGGGAGAGACCCAGTACTTC

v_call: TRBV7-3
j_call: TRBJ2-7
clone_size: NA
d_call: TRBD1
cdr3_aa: CASSPQPGGEQYF
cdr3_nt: TGTGCCAGCAGCCCCCAGCCAGGGGGCGAGCAGTACTTC

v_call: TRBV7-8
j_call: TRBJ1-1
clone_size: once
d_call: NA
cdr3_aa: CASSFSEGTEAFF
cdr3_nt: TGTGCCAGCAGCTTTAGTGAGGGAACTGAAGCTTTCTTT

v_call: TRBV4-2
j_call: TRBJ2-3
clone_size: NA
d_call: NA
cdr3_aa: CASSQDGGASDTQYF
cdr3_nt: TGTGCCAGCAGCCAAGATGGGGGGGCCTCAGATACGCAGTATTTT

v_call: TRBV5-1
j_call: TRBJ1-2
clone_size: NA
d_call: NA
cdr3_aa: CASSLGEYTGPGYTF
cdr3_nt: TGCGCCAGCAGCTTGGGGGAATATACAGGGCCCGGCTACACCTTC

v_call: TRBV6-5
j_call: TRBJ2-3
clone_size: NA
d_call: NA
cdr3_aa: CASSSYGGAPDTQYF
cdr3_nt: TGTGCCAGCAGTTCATATGGGGGGGCCCCAGATACGCAGTATTTT

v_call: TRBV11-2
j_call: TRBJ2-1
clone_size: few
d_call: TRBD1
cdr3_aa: CASSSKDRAYNEQFF
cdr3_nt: TGTGCCAGCAGCTCAAAGGACAGGGCATACAATGAGCAGTTCTTC

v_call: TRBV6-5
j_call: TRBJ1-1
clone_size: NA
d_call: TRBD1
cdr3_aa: CASSQGTGVGFGAFF
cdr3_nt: TGTGCCAGCAGCCAGGGTACAGGGGTAGGGTTTGGGGCTTTCTTT

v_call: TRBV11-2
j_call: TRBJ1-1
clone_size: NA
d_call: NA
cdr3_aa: CASSLGPFDEAFF
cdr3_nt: TGTGCCAGCAGCTTAGGGCCCTTCGATGAAGCTTTCTTT

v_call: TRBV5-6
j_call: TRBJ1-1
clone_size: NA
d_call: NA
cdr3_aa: CASSPDPQGKGTEAFF
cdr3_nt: TGTGCCAGCAGCCCCGACCCCCAGGGGAAAGGCACTGAAGCTTTCTTT

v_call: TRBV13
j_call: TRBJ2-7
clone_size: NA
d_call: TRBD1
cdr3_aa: CASSRAGTGSYEQYF
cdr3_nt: TGTGCCAGCAGCAGAGCCGGGACAGGCTCCTACGAGCAGTACTTC

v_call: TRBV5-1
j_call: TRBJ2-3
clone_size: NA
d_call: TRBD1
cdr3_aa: CASSSTGQDTQYF
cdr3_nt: TGCGCCAGCAGCTCGACAGGGCAAGATACGCAGTATTTT

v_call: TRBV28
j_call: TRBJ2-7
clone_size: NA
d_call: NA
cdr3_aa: CASAPSVTSGLDQYF
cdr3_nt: TGTGCCAGCGCCCCTAGCGTCACATCAGGGCTGGATCAGTACTTC

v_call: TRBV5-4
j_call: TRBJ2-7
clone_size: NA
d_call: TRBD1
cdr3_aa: CASSVAGTGPYEQYF
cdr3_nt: TGTGCCAGCAGCGTCGCTGGGACAGGCCCCTACGAGCAGTACTTC

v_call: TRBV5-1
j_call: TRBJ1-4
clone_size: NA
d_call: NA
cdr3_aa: CASSLVSDEKLFF
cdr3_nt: TGCGCCAGCAGCTTGGTCTCGGATGAAAAACTGTTTTTT

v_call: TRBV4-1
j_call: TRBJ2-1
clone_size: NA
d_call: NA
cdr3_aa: CASSPRSSNEQFF
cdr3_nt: TGCGCCAGCAGCCCCCGGTCAAGCAATGAGCAGTTCTTC

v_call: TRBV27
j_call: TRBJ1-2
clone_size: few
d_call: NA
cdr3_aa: CASRLGGNYGYTF
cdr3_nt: TGTGCCAGCAGGCTGGGGGGAAACTATGGCTACACCTTC

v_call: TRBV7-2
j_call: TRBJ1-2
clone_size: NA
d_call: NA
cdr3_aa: CASSLGISGDGYTF
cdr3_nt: TGTGCCAGCAGCTTAGGGATATCTGGAGATGGCTACACCTTC

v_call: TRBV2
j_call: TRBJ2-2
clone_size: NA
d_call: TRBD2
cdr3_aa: CASSGTSGATAGELFF
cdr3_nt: TGTGCCAGCAGCGGGACTAGCGGGGCTACAGCCGGGGAGCTGTTTTTT

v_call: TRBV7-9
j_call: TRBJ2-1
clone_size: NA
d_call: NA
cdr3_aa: CASSFSPGNNEQFF
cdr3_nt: TGTGCCAGCAGCTTTTCTCCAGGCAACAATGAGCAGTTCTTC

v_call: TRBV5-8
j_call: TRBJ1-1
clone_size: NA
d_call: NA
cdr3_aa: CASSPIPTGMNTEAFF
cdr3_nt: TGTGCCAGCAGCCCGATTCCGACAGGTATGAACACTGAAGCTTTCTTT

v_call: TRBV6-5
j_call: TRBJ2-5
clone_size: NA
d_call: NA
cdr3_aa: CASSYSNRVTGTQYF
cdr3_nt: TGTGCCAGCAGTTACTCGAATCGGGTTACGGGGACCCAGTACTTC

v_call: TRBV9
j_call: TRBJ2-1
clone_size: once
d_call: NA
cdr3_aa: CASSVDLTGSSYNEQFF
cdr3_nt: TGTGCCAGCAGCGTAGACCTGACTGGAAGCTCCTACAATGAGCAGTTCTTC

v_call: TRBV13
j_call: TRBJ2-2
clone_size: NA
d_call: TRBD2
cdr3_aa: CASSPTTSGGANTGELFF
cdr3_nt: TGTGCCAGCAGCCCTACGACTAGCGGGGGTGCGAACACCGGGGAGCTGTTTTTT

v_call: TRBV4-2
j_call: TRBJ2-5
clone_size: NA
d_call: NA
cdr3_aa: CASSQDYSALGGETQYF
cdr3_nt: TGTGCCAGCAGCCAAGATTATTCGGCACTTGGGGGGGAGACCCAGTACTTC

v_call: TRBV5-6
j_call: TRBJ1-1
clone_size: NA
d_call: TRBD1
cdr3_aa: CASSSTGGVTEAFF
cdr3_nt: TGTGCCAGCAGCTCTACAGGGGGTGTCACTGAAGCTTTCTTT

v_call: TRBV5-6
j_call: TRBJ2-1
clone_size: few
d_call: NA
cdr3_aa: CASSLSGGTYNEQFF
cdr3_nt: TGTGCCAGCAGCTTGAGTGGGGGCACGTACAATGAGCAGTTCTTC

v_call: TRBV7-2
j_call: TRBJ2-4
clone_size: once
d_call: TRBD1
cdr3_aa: CASSPGRTGDKNIQYF
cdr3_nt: TGTGCCAGCAGCCCAGGGCGCACAGGGGACAAAAACATTCAGTACTTC

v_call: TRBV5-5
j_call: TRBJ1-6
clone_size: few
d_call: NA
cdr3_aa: CASSPGPGGPYNSPLHF
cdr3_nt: TGTGCCAGCAGCCCCGGCCCAGGAGGTCCATATAATTCACCCCTCCACTTT

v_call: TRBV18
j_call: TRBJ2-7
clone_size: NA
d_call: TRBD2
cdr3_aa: CASSPASRLAGGPYEQYF
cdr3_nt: TGTGCCAGCTCACCAGCTTCCAGACTAGCGGGGGGGCCGTACGAGCAGTACTTC

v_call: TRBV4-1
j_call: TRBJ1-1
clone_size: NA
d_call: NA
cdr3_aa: CASSRQTNTEAFF
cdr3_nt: TGCGCCAGCAGTAGACAGACGAACACTGAAGCTTTCTTT

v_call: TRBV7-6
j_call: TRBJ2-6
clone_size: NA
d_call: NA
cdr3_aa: CASSSQGSSGANVLTF
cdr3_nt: TGTGCCAGCAGCTCCCAGGGTAGCTCTGGGGCCAACGTCCTGACTTTC

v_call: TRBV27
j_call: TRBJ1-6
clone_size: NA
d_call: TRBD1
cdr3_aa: CASSWDRGYSPLHF
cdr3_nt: TGTGCCAGCAGTTGGGACAGGGGATATTCACCCCTCCACTTT

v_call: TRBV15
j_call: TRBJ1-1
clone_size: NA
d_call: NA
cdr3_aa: CATSRDRGGVYTEAFF
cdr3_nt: TGTGCCACCAGCAGAGATCGGGGAGGGGTGTACACTGAAGCTTTCTTT

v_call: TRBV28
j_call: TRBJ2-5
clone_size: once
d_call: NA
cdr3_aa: CASSFPSQGQETQYF
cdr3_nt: TGTGCCAGCAGTTTTCCAAGCCAGGGCCAAGAGACCCAGTACTTC

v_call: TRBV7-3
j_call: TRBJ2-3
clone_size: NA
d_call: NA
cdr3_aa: CASSFLSGDEDTQYF
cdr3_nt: TGTGCCAGCAGCTTTTTATCAGGGGATGAAGATACGCAGTATTTT

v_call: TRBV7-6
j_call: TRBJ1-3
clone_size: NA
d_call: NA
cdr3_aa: CASSPYSGDPSGNTIYF
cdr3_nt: TGTGCCAGCAGCCCGTACAGCGGCGACCCCTCTGGAAACACCATATATTTT

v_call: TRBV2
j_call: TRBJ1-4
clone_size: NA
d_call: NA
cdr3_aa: CASSEFGGLREKLFF
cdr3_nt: TGTGCCAGCAGTGAATTTGGAGGGTTGAGAGAAAAACTGTTTTTT

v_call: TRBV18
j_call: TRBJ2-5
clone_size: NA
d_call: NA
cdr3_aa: CASPHPTGLQETQYF
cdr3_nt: TGTGCCAGCCCCCACCCTACGGGACTTCAAGAGACCCAGTACTTC

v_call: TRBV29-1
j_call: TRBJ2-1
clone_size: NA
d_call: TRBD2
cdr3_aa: CSVLGLAGGNEQFF
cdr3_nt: TGCAGCGTTCTTGGACTAGCGGGGGGGAATGAGCAGTTCTTC

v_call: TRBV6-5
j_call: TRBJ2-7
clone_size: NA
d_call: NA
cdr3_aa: CASSFYLNYEQYF
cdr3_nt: TGTGCCAGCAGTTTCTACTTGAACTACGAGCAGTACTTC

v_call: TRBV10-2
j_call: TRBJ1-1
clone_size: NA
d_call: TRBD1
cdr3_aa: CASRGTEGRDTEAFF
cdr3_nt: TGCGCCAGCAGGGGGACAGAGGGTCGAGACACTGAAGCTTTCTTT

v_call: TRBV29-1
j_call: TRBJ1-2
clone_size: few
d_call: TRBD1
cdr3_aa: CSVGDRANGYTF
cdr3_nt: TGCAGCGTTGGGGACAGGGCGAATGGCTACACCTTC

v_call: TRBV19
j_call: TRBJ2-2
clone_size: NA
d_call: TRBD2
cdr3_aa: CASSMASGLAGFYANTGELFF
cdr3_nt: TGTGCCAGTAGTATGGCCTCTGGACTAGCGGGGTTCTATGCGAACACCGGGGAGCTGTTTTTT

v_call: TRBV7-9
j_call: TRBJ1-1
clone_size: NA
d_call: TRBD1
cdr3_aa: CASSWGQENTEAFF
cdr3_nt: TGTGCCAGCAGCTGGGGACAGGAGAACACTGAAGCTTTCTTT

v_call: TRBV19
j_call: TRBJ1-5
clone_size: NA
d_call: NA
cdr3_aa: CASSKTGTRDQPQHF
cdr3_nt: TGTGCCAGTAGTAAAACCGGGACACGAGATCAGCCCCAGCATTTT

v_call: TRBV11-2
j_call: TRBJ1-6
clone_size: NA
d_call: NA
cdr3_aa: CASKLVGWGGNSPLHF
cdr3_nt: TGTGCCAGCAAATTAGTGGGATGGGGCGGTAATTCACCCCTCCACTTT

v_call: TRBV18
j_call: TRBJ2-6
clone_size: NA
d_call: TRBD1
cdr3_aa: CASSQSTGSSGANVLTF
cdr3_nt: TGTGCCAGCTCACAATCGACAGGGAGCTCTGGGGCCAACGTCCTGACTTTC

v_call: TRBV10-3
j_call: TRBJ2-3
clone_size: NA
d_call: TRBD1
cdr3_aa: CAISSTGGLDTQYF
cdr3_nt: TGTGCCATCAGCTCGACAGGGGGTTTAGATACGCAGTATTTT

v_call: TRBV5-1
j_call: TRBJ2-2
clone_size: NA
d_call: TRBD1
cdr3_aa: CASSHGQGNTGELFF
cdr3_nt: TGCGCCAGCAGCCACGGACAGGGTAACACCGGGGAGCTGTTTTTT